Following are 29 T cell receptor beta chains from one sample sequenced in a study of shared clonotypes between healthy human individuals. Clones were read by immunoSEQ multiplex PCR, and TCRdb kept only the in-frame ones, dropping some. The sample records more than 850,000 clones, more than 75% being singletons. Specimen: memory CD4+ T cells from PBMCs. Subset in this sample: CD45RA-negative fraction. These receptors were collected from a man aged 18 to 30 in good health. Some clones in this sample may be carry-over from other donors' samples.

The rearrangement uses TRBV28 and TRBJ1-4, with D possibly being TRBD1 (5 bases). Germline CDR1 is MDHEN and CDR2 is SYDVKM. V lost 6 bases and J lost 10, with 21 bases in between. The CDR3 is made up of 15 amino acids. CDR3 amino acids: CASRGRGEGPVKLFF. In nucleotides, the CDR3 is TGTGCCAGCAGGGGAAGAGGGGAAGGCCCTGTAAAACTGTTTTTT. Using reference TRBV28 and TRBJ1-4 for the parts outside the CDR3, the full variable domain is DVKVTQSSRYLVKRTGEKVFLECVQDMDHENMFWYRQDPGLGLRLIYFSYDVKMKEKGDIPEGYSVSREKKERFSLILESASTNQTSMYLCASRGRGEGPVKLFFGSGTQLSVL.

The sample holds a few counts of this clone. This chain links TRBV2 with TRBJ1-1, with D possibly TRBD1 on 5 matching bases. The germline gives CDR1 SNHLY, CDR2 FYNNEI. The CDR3 has 12 amino acids. With 6 bases removed from V and 7 bases from J, the gap between germline ends came to 12 bases. The CDR3 coding sequence is TGTGCCAGCAGGTGGGGGGAAGGTGAAGCTTTCTTT. It specifies CASRWGEGEAFF. The variable domain in full, with the rest retrieved from reference TRBV2 and TRBJ1-1, is EPEVTQTPSHQVTQMGQEVILRCVPISNHLYFYWYRQILGQKVEFLVSFYNNEISEKSEIFDDQFSVERPDGSNFTLKIRSTKLEDSAMYFCASRWGEGEAFFGQGTRLTVV.

The chain combines TRBV27 with TRBJ2-7; D is undetermined. The length of the CDR3 is 14 residues. CDR1 and CDR2 from the germline V gene are MNHEY and SMNVEV (reference sequence). Trimming left V 5 bases short and J 6 bases short, with 17 bases between. The CDR3 DNA is TGTGCCAGCAGTCCGCTAATGAACCCTCTCGAGCAGTACTTC. It yields the protein CASSPLMNPLEQYF.

The chain uses TRBV7-2 and TRBJ1-4, with 9 nucleotides matching TRBD1. Looked up from germline, CDR1 is SGHTA and CDR2 is FQGNSA. The CDR3 length is 15 residues. With 2 bases clipped from V and 6 bases from J, the junction kept 4 bases outside the gene matches. CDR3 bases: TGTGCCAGCAGCTTAAGTACAGGGGGCTATGAAAAACTGTTTTTT. Translating gives CASSLSTGGYEKLFF.

The chain carries TRBV2 and TRBJ1-5; tentative D call: TRBD1 (6 bases). Trimming removed 6 bases at V and 0 bases at J, with 12 bases between. Germline CDR1 reads SNHLY; CDR2 reads FYNNEI. The CDR3 extends over 15 amino acids. The CDR3 here is CASRERGYSNQPQHF. DNA of the CDR3: TGTGCCAGCAGGGAGAGGGGGTATAGCAATCAGCCCCAGCATTTT.

This chain uses TRBV7-9 with TRBJ2-7; tentatively, D is TRBD2 (5 bases). V dropped 7 bases and J dropped 2 bases, with 15 bases sitting between them. The CDR3 consists of 14 residues. CDR1 and CDR2 from the germline V gene are SEHNR and FQNEAQ (reference sequence). DNA for the CDR3: TGTGCCAGCACCGTAGGAGGCGCTCCCTACGAGCAGTACTTC. It codes for CASTVGGAPYEQYF.

Turning to this clone: This sample also contains other DNA sequences that code for the same CDR3. V is TRBV5-4 and J is TRBJ2-5; possibly TRBD2 for D (5 bases). Germline lookup yields CDR1 SGHNT and CDR2 YYREEE (reference sequence). The V and J ends lost 0 bases and 1 base respectively, with 7 bases between them. The CDR3 extends over 14 amino acids. In DNA form, the CDR3 reads TGTGCCAGCAGCTTGGGGGGAGCCCAAGAGACCCAGTACTTC. Translated, it gives CASSLGGAQETQYF.

V gene TRBV19 combines with J gene TRBJ1-4; weak D call: TRBD1 (5 bases). The CDR3 loop spans 16 amino acids. Trimming removed 5 bases at V and 5 bases at J, with 18 bases between. Germline loops: CDR1 LNHDA, CDR2 SQIVND (reference sequence). The CDR3 sequence: CASSDFQGGGNEKLFF. The CDR3, as DNA: TGTGCCAGTAGTGATTTCCAGGGAGGCGGGAATGAAAAACTGTTTTTT.

The genes are TRBV2 and TRBJ2-3; no firm D call. V was cut by 7 bases and J by 8 bases, with 10 bases left in between. The CDR3 has 11 residues. The germline V gene encodes CDR1 SNHLY and CDR2 FYNNEI. CDR3 DNA sequence: TGTGCCAGCAATTCAGCGACTACGCAGTATTTT. Residues: CASNSATTQYF.

This chain connects TRBV27 to TRBJ1-2; maybe TRBD1 (5 bases). The CDR3 consists of 13 residues. With 5 bases removed from V and 7 bases from J, the gap between germline ends came to 14 bases. The germline gives CDR1 MNHEY, CDR2 SMNVEV (reference sequence). This CDR3 is CASSGRVFGGYTF. The CDR3 nucleotides are TGTGCCAGCAGTGGCAGGGTTTTTGGTGGCTACACCTTC.

This clone was observed a handful of times. A much larger clone differs by one base, so this may be a read error. Other DNA sequences in this sample translate to the same CDR3. This sequence joins TRBV5-1 and TRBJ1-3; D unresolved. The CDR3 is made up of 14 amino acids. Germline loops: CDR1 SGHRS, CDR2 YFSETQ. V was cut by 1 base and J by 2 bases, with 7 bases left in between. The CDR3 region is CASSLWGPGNTIYF. The CDR3, as DNA: TGCGCCAGCAGCTTGTGGGGTCCTGGAAACACCATATATTTT.

The gene calls are TRBV30 and TRBJ2-7; 8 bases are a match to TRBD1. The V and J ends lost 0 bases and 7 bases, in that order; junction bases with no gene match: 5. CDR1 and CDR2 (germline): GTSNPN, SVGIG (reference sequence). This CDR3 comprises 13 residues. The CDR3 DNA sequence: TGTGCCTGGAGTGTAGCAGGGGGCAGGGAGCAGTACTTC. Protein sequence: CAWSVAGGREQYF.

The chain recombines TRBV19 with TRBJ2-1; unclear D gene. CDR3 length: 12 amino acids. Germline V gives CDR1 LNHDA, CDR2 SQIVND (reference sequence). V was cut by 4 bases and J by 9 bases, with 10 bases left in between. The CDR3 DNA follows: TGTGCCAGTAGTAAGATCTTAGGTGAGCAGTTCTTC. Its protein product is CASSKILGEQFF.

The chain recombines TRBV6-5 with TRBJ2-3; perhaps D is TRBD1 or TRBD2 (6 bases each). Germline V gene sequence: CDR1 MNHEY, CDR2 SVGAGI. The ends were cut back, 6 bases at V and 10 bases at J, with 14 bases in the middle. This CDR3 comprises 12 residues. The chain's CDR3 is CASSSGAGSQYF. The CDR3, as DNA: TGTGCCAGCAGCTCGGGGGCGGGATCGCAGTATTTT.

The chain uses TRBV5-4 and TRBJ2-7; 9 bases fit TRBD1. Germline V lookup: CDR1 SGHNT, CDR2 YYREEE (reference sequence). The V gene end was trimmed by 3 bases and the J gene end by 0 bases; junction bases not matched to a gene: 4. The CDR3 is 15 amino acids. CDR3 region: CASSSGTGHSYEQYF. The CDR3 nucleotides are TGTGCCAGCAGCTCCGGGACAGGGCACTCCTACGAGCAGTACTTC.

V is TRBV2 and J is TRBJ1-2; D is uncertain. Germline-derived CDR1 and CDR2 are SNHLY and FYNNEI. Trimming stripped 6 bases from V and 7 bases from J, with 15 bases between. The CDR3 is 13 amino acids. The CDR3 nucleotides read TGTGCCAGCAGCTTGATAACAGCGGGTGGCTACACCTTC. As protein: CASSLITAGGYTF.

Only a few counts were recorded for this clone. Different DNA sequences within this sample yield the same CDR3. CDR3 in amino acids: CASSELAGNTGELFF. DNA for the CDR3: TGTGCCAGCAGTGAACTAGCGGGAAACACCGGGGAGCTGTTTTTT. This chain connects TRBV2 to TRBJ2-2; 9 bases align to TRBD2. Per germline, CDR1 SNHLY and CDR2 FYNNEI. Germline trimming cut 2 bases from V and 2 bases from J; bases unmatched to any gene: 0. The CDR3 is 15 residues long.

There are a few counts of this clone. V and J are TRBV6-1 and TRBJ1-2; maybe TRBD1 (5 bases). The length of the CDR3 is 16 residues. V was pared by 0 bases and J by 0 bases, with 11 bases between. Germline V gene lookup returns CDR1 MNHNS and CDR2 SASEGT. The CDR3, as DNA: TGTGCCAGCAGTGAAGCGCGCAGGGAAACTAACTATGGCTACACCTTC. Its protein is CASSEARRETNYGYTF.

This chain joins TRBV29-1 and TRBJ2-5, with TRBD2 matching over 7 bases. This CDR3 spans 18 amino acids. Per germline, CDR1 SQVTM and CDR2 ANQGSEA. With 6 bases clipped from V and 1 base from J, the junction kept 20 bases outside the gene matches. The CDR3 bases are TGCAGCGTCGTTGGACCGGGGGGAACCCGTGGTGGCCAAGAGACCCAGTACTTC. It encodes CSVVGPGGTRGGQETQYF.

The chain employs TRBV29-1 and TRBJ2-5, with 7 bases that match TRBD1. V was pared by 7 bases and J by 4 bases, with 12 bases of the junction left unmatched. This CDR3 comprises 14 residues. The germline V gene encodes CDR1 SQVTM and CDR2 ANQGSEA. The CDR3 here is CSALTGPMGETQYF. The CDR3 DNA is TGCAGCGCCCTGACAGGGCCCATGGGAGAGACCCAGTACTTC.

The rearrangement uses TRBV6-6 and TRBJ2-7; D not resolved. Germline CDR1 reads MNHNY; CDR2 reads SVGAGI (reference sequence). The V and J ends lost 8 bases and 4 bases respectively, with 9 bases between them. This CDR3 spans 11 amino acids. The CDR3 is CASRSWYEQYF. CDR3 sequence (DNA): TGTGCCAGCCGTTCATGGTACGAGCAGTACTTC.

The rearrangement joins TRBV10-3 to TRBJ1-2; 10 nucleotides align to TRBD1. CDR3 length: 15 amino acids. Germline CDR1 reads ENHRY; CDR2 reads SYGVKD. V trimming: 3 bases; J trimming: 3 bases; junction bases outside the gene matches: 4. The CDR3 nucleotides are TGTGCCATCAGTGACCCGACAGGGGGCGACTATGGCTACACCTTC. Its protein product is CAISDPTGGDYGYTF.

The chain uses TRBV19 and TRBJ1-1; D is uncertain. The CDR3 is 15 amino acids. V lost 2 bases, J lost 5 bases, and 15 bases lay in between. CDR1 LNHDA and CDR2 SQIVND come from the germline V gene (reference sequence). The CDR3 region has the DNA TGTGCCAGTAGTATAAACAGAGACCCCGATACTGAAGCTTTCTTT. Its translation is CASSINRDPDTEAFF.

This clone has only a few counts. The chain uses TRBV7-8 and TRBJ1-3; unclear D gene. From germline, CDR1 is SGHVS and CDR2 FQNEAQ. CDR3 length: 16 amino acids. Trimming stripped 1 base from V and 1 base from J, with 11 bases between. The CDR3 is CASSLGGADSGNTIYF. In DNA form, the CDR3 reads TGTGCCAGCAGCTTAGGTGGTGCAGATTCTGGAAACACCATATATTTT.

The chain joins TRBV28 to TRBJ2-7; D is unclear. This CDR3 comprises 13 residues. V was clipped by 7 bases and J by 2 bases, with 12 bases between them. CDR1 and CDR2 from the germline V gene are MDHEN and SYDVKM. The CDR3 spells CASINGPTYEQYF. CDR3 nucleotide sequence: TGTGCCAGCATAAACGGACCCACCTACGAGCAGTACTTC.

This clone was recorded once. The gene calls are TRBV2 and TRBJ1-5, with a tentative D call TRBD1 (5 bases). Germline-derived CDR1 and CDR2 are SNHLY and FYNNEI. Trimming removed 6 bases from V and 9 bases from J, with 21 bases in between. The CDR3 consists of 15 residues. The CDR3: CASRMDRDRSWPQHF. The CDR3 nucleotides read TGTGCCAGCAGGATGGACCGGGACCGCTCCTGGCCCCAGCATTTT. Supplemented by reference TRBV2 and TRBJ1-5, the full variable domain reads EPEVTQTPSHQVTQMGQEVILRCVPISNHLYFYWYRQILGQKVEFLVSFYNNEISEKSEIFDDQFSVERPDGSNFTLKIRSTKLEDSAMYFCASRMDRDRSWPQHFGDGTRLSIL.

This chain uses TRBV7-2 with TRBJ2-2, with unresolved D. The V gene's germline CDR1 is SGHTA and CDR2 FQGNSA. V gave up 4 bases and J gave up 6 bases, with 15 bases separating them. The CDR3 extends over 15 amino acids. The CDR3 DNA sequence: TGTGCCAGCAGCTGGCAAGCCCAGGCCTCCGGGGAGCTGTTTTTT. Translating gives CASSWQAQASGELFF.

This clone was seen only once. This chain joins TRBV18 and TRBJ2-3; D possibly corresponds to TRBD2 (6 bases). V was clipped by 0 bases and J by 6 bases, with 13 bases between them. The germline CDR1 and CDR2 sequences are KGHSH and LQKENI. The CDR3 covers 15 residues. The CDR3 protein is CASSPPRGGQDTQYF. The CDR3 DNA reads as TGTGCCAGCTCACCACCGCGGGGAGGTCAGGATACGCAGTATTTT.

The genes are TRBV5-1 and TRBJ2-7; D gene uncertain. Between the trimmed V and J ends, which lost 3 bases and 4 bases, there was a span of 17 bases. This CDR3 comprises 15 residues. CDR1 is SGHRS, CDR2 YFSETQ, per germline. CDR3 coding DNA: TGCGCCAGCAGCTCCGGGCAAACAACATCGTACGAGCAGTACTTC. Translation gives CASSSGQTTSYEQYF.